This record looks at one TCR beta chain sequence and its context. In its sample, this clone was seen once. Its antigen is still unknown. No quality values exist for individual bases; no much larger clone is one base distant. One collaborating source in Seattle enrolled patients during active infection and followed them longitudinally through the course of disease. The collaborating institutions used their own protocols to collect whole blood in K2EDTA tubes. Collaborator samples were shipped for TCRbeta analysis as frozen whole blood, isolated PBMCs, or DNA extracted from either sample type. TCRbeta CDR3 regions were amplified from genomic DNA by means of the immunoSEQ Assay, a bias-controlled multiplex PCR. The study's own analysis went as follows. Within the assay, amplification of reference gene primers was used to estimate how many nucleated cells each sample contained. To quantify the absolute abundance of each unique TCRbeta CDR3 rearrangement, sequence reads were collapsed and filtered. For each sample, productive Simpson clonality was calculated as the square root of Simpson's diversity index across productive rearrangements. TCRdb provides this immuneACCESS table in a form limited to in-frame rearrangements. Some clones are lacking; in checked studies, under half of them reflect an unresolved V gene, and why the rest are absent is not known. The V and J calls and clone size were taken over from that table, and D and trimming were inferred from the DNA. The sample table contains about 160,000 clones; only one count was recorded for approximately 95% of them. The biggest ten clones account for around 2% of the sample.

Reading the germline V gene gives CDR1 MGHRA and CDR2 YSYEKL. V is reduced by 4 bases and J by 2 bases, leaving a spacing of 9 bases between them. Including the terminal cysteine and phenylalanine, the CDR3 comprises 14 residues. Only CDR3 DNA is held: 42 bases, read in frame from base 1. The data are from a study of blood T cell repertoires in COVID-19 (dated by TCRdb to the early 2020s). Looking at the study overall: Samples from collaborators originated in the United States, Italy and Spain and spanned both the acute and convalescent phases of COVID-19. The prospective study material was composed of cDNA or gDNA derived from T cells, B-cell-depleted T cells, or PBMCs. Subjects who had been exposed to COVID-19, were actively infected with it, or had recovered from it provided the deeply sampled blood TCRbeta repertoires that made up the dataset. The repertoires were made available in a free public database intended to serve as a resource for research on the immune response to SARS-CoV-2. Samples were obtained from the ongoing ImmuneRACE study (first 160 participants) and from over a thousand subjects provided by 6 global collaborators. A de-identified subject ID, COVID-19 status, age in years and sex were almost always included in the sample metadata. Where HLA class I and class II types were available, the types were taken from metadata supplied by the sample provider, not from assay-based typing.

Overall study outcomes, separate from this receptor: The quantity of clinical and demographic metadata differed by source and by participant and was supplied without curation.

The V and J genes are TRBV4-1 and TRBJ2-1; the D gene cannot be named for sure. Sequencing input: peripheral blood. This receptor was obtained from a woman in her sixties with COVID-19, enrolled during active disease. The CDR3 here reads CASSPRAPYNEQFF. The DNA sequence follows: TGCGCCAGCAGCCCCCGAGCCCCCTACAATGAGCAGTTCTTC.